This entry describes one TCR beta chain. The sample comes from a study of T cell changes during pregnancy in multiple sclerosis. TCRdb's copy holds only in-frame clones and misses some; the assay was immunoSEQ multiplex PCR. The sample lists 70,000 or so clones, approximately 90% seen once, with roughly 1.5% in the top ten. The V gene end was trimmed by 1 base and the J gene end by 8 bases; junction bases not matched to a gene: 9. The CDR3 is made up of 15 amino acids. Germline loops: CDR1 MNHNY, CDR2 SVGAGI (reference sequence). Material: peripheral blood, obtained in the third trimester of pregnancy. V is TRBV6-6 and J is TRBJ1-2; the match to TRBD1 covers 8 bases. This clonotype was sampled from a female donor with multiple sclerosis, enrolled in a pregnancy study. This CDR3 is CASSYLQGGEVGYTF. The CDR3 DNA sequence: TGTGCCAGCAGTTACTTACAGGGGGGTGAGGTGGGCTACACCTTC.